This T cell receptor beta chain was captured in a study of shared clonotypes between healthy human individuals. The germline V gene encodes CDR1 MDHEN and CDR2 SYDVKM. V was clipped by 4 bases and J by 4 bases, with 4 bases between them. This CDR3 is built from 12 residues. Study results and caveats: Non-shared clonotypes had lower generation probabilities than clonotypes shared by all four sorted-subset donors. In general, naive subsets displayed greater estimated richness than memory subsets did. Limitation of the genetic and exposure-history diversity represented came from the few donors.

In the CD4+ fraction, cells were divided into CD45RA+ naive and CD45RA-negative memory subsets. As to this clone: As yet, its antigen is unknown. Within the sample, other DNA sequences also encode this same CDR3.

Sequenced by immunoSEQ multiplex PCR; TCRdb stores in-frame clones only, minus some. The repertoire holds roughly 650,000 clones, with 95% to 98% as singletons. This clonotype originated in a woman in her 30s in good health. The V call is TRBV28, the J call TRBJ1-4; D gene ambiguous. The specimen sequenced was naive CD4+ T cells sorted from blood. As to subset: CD45RA+ positively selected. CDR3 amino acids: CASSSSNEKLFF. CDR3 DNA: TGTGCCAGCAGTTCAAGTAATGAAAAACTGTTTTTT.